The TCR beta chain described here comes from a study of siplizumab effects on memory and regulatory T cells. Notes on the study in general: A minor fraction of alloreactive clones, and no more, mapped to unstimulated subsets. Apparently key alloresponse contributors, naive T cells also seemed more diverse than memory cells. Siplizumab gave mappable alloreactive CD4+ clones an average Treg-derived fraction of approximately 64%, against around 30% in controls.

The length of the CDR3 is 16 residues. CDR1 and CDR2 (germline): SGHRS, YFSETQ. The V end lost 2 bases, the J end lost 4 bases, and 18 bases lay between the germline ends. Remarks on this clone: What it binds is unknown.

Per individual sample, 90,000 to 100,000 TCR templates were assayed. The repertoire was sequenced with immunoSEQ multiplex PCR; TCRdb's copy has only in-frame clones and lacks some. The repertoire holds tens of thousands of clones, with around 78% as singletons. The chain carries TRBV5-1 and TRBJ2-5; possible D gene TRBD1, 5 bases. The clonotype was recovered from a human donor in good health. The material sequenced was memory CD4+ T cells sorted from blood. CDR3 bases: TGCGCCAGCAGCTTTGGGCGCAGGGATACGGGAGAGACCCAGTACTTC. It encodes CASSFGRRDTGETQYF. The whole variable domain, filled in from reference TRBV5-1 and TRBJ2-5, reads KAGVTQTPRYLIKTRGQQVTLSCSPISGHRSVSWYQQTPGQGLQFLFEYFSETQRNKGNFPGRFSGRQFSNSRSEMNVSTLELGDSALYLCASSFGRRDTGETQYFGPGTRLLVL.